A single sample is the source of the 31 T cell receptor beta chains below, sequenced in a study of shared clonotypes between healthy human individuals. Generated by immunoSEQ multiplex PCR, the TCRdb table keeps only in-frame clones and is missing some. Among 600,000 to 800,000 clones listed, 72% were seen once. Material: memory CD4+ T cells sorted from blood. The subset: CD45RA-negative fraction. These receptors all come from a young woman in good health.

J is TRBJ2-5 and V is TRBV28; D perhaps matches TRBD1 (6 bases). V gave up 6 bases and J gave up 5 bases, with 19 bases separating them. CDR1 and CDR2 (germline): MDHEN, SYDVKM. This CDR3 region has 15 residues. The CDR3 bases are TGTGCCAGCAGAAACAGGGCCAATTGGGGGGAGACCCAGTACTTC. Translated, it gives CASRNRANWGETQYF.

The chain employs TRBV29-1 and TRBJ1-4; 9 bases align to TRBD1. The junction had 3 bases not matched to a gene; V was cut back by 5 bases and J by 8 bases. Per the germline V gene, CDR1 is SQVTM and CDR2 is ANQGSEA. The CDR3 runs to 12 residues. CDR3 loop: CSVTGQGEKLFF. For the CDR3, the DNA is TGCAGCGTTACAGGACAGGGGGAAAAACTGTTTTTT.

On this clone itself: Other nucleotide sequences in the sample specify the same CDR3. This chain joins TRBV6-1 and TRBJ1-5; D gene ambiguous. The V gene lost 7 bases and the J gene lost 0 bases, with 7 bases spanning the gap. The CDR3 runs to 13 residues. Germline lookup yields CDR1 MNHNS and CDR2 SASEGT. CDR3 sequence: CASNLYSNQPQHF. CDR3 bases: TGTGCCAGCAATCTTTATAGCAATCAGCCCCAGCATTTT.

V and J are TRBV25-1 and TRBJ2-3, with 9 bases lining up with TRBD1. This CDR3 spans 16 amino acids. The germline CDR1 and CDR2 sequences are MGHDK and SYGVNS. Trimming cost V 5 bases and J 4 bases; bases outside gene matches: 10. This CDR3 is CASSLMTGGGADTQYF. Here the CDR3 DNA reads TGTGCCAGCAGTCTGATGACAGGGGGTGGCGCAGATACGCAGTATTTT.

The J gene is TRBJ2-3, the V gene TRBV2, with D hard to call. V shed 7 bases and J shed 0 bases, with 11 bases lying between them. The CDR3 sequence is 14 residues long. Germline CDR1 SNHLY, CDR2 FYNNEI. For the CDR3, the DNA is TGTGCCAGCAAAGGAGCAATTAGCACAGATACGCAGTATTTT. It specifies CASKGAISTDTQYF. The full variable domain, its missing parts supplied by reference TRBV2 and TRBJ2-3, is EPEVTQTPSHQVTQMGQEVILRCVPISNHLYFYWYRQILGQKVEFLVSFYNNEISEKSEIFDDQFSVERPDGSNFTLKIRSTKLEDSAMYFCASKGAISTDTQYFGPGTRLTVL.

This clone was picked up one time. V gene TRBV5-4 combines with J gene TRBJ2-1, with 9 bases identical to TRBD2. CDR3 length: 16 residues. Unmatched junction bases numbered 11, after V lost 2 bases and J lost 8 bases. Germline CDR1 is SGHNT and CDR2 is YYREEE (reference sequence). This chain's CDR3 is CASSFLAGGPLDEQFF. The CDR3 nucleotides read TGTGCCAGCAGCTTTTTGGCGGGAGGGCCGTTGGATGAGCAGTTCTTC. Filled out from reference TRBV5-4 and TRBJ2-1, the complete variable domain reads ETGVTQSPTHLIKTRGQQVTLRCSSQSGHNTVSWYQQALGQGPQFIFQYYREEENGRGNFPPRFSGLQFPNYSSELNVNALELDDSALYLCASSFLAGGPLDEQFFGPGTRLTVL.

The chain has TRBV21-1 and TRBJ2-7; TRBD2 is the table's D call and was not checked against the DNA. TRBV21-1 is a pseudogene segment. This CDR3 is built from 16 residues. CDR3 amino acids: CASSNGLVSLPYEQYF. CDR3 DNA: TGTGCCAGCAGCAATGGACTCGTGTCACTTCCCTACGAGCAGTACTTC.

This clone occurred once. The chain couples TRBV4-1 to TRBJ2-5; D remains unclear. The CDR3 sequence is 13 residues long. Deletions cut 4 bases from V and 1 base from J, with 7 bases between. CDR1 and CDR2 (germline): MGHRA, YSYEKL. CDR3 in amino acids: CASSPFAQETQYF. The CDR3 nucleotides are TGCGCCAGCAGCCCCTTCGCCCAAGAGACCCAGTACTTC.

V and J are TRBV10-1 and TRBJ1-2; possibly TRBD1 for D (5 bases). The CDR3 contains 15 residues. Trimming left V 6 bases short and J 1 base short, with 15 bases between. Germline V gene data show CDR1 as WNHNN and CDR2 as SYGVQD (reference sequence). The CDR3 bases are TGCGCCAGCAGAGAAGGGACCGAACGTAACTATGGCTACACCTTC. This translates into CASREGTERNYGYTF.

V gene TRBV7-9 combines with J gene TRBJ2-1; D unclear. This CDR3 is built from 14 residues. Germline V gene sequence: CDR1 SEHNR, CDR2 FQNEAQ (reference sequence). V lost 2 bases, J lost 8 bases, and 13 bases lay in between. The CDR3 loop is CASSLRAADHEQFF. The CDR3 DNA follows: TGTGCCAGCAGCTTAAGGGCGGCGGACCATGAGCAGTTCTTC. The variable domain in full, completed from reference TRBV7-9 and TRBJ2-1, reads DTGVSQNPRHKITKRGQNVTFRCDPISEHNRLYWYRQTLGQGPEFLTYFQNEAQLEKSRLLSDRFSAERPKGSFSTLEIQRTEQGDSAMYLCASSLRAADHEQFFGPGTRLTVL.

The CDR3 nucleotides read TGCAGCGGGAAAGTTGATGGGAACACTGAAGCTTTCTTT. It translates to CSGKVDGNTEAFF. This chain links TRBV29-1 with TRBJ1-1; no clear D gene. V was shortened by 7 bases and J by 1 base, with 13 bases between the two germline ends. Germline CDR1 is SQVTM and CDR2 is ANQGSEA. This CDR3 has 13 residues.

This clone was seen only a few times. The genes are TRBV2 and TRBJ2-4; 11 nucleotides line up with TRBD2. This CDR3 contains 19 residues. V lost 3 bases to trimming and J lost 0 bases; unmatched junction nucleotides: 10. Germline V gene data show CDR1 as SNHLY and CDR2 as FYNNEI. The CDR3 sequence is CASSEGTSGESLAKNIQYF. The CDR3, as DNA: TGTGCCAGCAGTGAGGGGACTAGCGGAGAATCGCTAGCCAAAAACATTCAGTACTTC.

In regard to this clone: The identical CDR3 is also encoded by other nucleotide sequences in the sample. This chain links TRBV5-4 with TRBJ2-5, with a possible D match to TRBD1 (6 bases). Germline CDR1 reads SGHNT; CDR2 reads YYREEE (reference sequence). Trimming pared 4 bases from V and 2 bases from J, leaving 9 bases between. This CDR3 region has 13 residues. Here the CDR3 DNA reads TGTGCCAGCAGCAGGGACATTCAAGAGACCCAGTACTTC. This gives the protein CASSRDIQETQYF.

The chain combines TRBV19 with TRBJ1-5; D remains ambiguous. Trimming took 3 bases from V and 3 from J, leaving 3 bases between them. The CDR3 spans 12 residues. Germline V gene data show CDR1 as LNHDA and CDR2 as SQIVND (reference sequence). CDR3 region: CASSITNQPQHF. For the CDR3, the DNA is TGTGCCAGTAGTATTACCAATCAGCCCCAGCATTTT.

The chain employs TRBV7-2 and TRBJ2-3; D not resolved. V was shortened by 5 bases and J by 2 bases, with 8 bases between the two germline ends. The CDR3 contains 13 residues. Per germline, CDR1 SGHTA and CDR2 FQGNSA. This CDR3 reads CASSVGYTDTQYF. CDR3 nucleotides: TGTGCCAGCAGCGTTGGGTACACAGATACGCAGTATTTT.

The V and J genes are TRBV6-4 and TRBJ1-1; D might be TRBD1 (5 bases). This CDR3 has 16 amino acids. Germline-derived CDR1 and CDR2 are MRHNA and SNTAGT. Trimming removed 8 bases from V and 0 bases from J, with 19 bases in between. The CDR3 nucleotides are TGTGCCAGCGACCGGGGCGGAGGAGACATGAACACTGAAGCTTTCTTT. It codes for CASDRGGGDMNTEAFF.

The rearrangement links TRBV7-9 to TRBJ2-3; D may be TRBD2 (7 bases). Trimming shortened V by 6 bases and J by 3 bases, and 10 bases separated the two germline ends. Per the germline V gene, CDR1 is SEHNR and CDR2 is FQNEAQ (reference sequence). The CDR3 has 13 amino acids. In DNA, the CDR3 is TGTGCCAGCAGACGGGGGGCTACAGATACGCAGTATTTT. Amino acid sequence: CASRRGATDTQYF.

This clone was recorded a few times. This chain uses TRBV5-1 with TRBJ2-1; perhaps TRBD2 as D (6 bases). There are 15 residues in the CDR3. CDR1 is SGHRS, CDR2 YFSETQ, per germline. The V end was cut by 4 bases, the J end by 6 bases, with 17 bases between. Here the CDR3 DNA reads TGCGCCAGCAGCCCTAGCGAAAGGCCGTCCAATGAGCAGTTCTTC. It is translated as CASSPSERPSNEQFF.

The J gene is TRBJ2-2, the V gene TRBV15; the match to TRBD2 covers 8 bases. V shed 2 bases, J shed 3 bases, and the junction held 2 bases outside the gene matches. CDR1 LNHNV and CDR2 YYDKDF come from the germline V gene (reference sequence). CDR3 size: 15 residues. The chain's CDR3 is CATSRRTSHTGELFF. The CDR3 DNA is TGTGCCACCAGCAGAAGGACTAGCCACACCGGGGAGCTGTTTTTT.

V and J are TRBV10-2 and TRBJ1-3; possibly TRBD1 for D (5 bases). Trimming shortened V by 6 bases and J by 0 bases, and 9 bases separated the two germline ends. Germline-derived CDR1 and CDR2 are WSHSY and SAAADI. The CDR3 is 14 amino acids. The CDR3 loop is CASRPGHSGNTIYF. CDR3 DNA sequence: TGCGCCAGCAGGCCAGGGCACTCTGGAAACACCATATATTTT.

This chain's CDR3 is CASTTTANYGYTF. CDR3 coding DNA: TGTGCCAGCACAACAACAGCTAACTATGGCTACACCTTC. The J gene is TRBJ1-2, the V gene TRBV9; D call uncertain. Trimming removed 6 bases at V and 0 bases at J, with 9 bases between. Germline-derived CDR1 and CDR2 are SGDLS and YYNGEE. The CDR3 loop spans 13 amino acids.

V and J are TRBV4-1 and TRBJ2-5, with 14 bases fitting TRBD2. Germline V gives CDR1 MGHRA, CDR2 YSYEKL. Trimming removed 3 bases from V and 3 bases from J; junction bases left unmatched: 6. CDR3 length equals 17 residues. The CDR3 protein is CASSQGLAGVSEETQYF. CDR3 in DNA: TGCGCCAGCAGCCAGGGACTAGCGGGAGTATCGGAAGAGACCCAGTACTTC.

CDR3 loop: CASSFRRSSYEQYF. The CDR3 coding sequence is TGTGCCAGCAGTTTTCGACGGAGCTCCTACGAGCAGTACTTC. V usage is TRBV27 and J usage is TRBJ2-7; D call uncertain. The germline V gene has CDR1 MNHEY and CDR2 SMNVEV (reference sequence). CDR3 size: 14 residues. V gave up 3 bases and J gave up 0 bases, with 9 bases separating them.

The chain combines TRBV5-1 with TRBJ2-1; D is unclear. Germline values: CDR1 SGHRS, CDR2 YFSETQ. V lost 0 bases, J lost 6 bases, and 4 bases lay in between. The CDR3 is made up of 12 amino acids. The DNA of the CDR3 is TGCGCCAGCAGCTTGGATCTCAATGAGCAGTTCTTC. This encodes CASSLDLNEQFF.

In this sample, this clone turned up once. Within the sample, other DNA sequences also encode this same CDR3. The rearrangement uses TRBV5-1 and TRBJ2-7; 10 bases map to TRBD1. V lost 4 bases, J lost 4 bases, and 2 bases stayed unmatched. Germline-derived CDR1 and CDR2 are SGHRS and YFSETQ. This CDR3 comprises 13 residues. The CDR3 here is CASSLDRGYEQYF. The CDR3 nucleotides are TGCGCCAGCAGCCTGGACAGGGGGTACGAGCAGTACTTC.

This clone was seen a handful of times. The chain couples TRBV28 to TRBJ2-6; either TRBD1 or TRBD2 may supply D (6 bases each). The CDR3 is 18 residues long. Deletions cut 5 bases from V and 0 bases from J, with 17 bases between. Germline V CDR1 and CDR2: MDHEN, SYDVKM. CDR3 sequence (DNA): TGTGCCAGCAGTACTCTGGAGGGGGGTCTCTCTGGGGCCAACGTCCTGACTTTC. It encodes CASSTLEGGLSGANVLTF.

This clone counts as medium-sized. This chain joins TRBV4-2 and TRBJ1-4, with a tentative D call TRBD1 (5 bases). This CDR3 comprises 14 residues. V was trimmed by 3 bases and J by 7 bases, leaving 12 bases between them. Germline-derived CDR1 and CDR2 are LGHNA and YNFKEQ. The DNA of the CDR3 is TGTGCCAGCAGCCACGGACGGGACGCTGAAAAACTGTTTTTT. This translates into CASSHGRDAEKLFF.

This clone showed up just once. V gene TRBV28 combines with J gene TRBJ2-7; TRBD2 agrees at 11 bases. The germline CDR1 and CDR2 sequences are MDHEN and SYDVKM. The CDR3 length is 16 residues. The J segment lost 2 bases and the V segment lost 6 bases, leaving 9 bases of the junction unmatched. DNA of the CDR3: TGTGCCAGCAGCCGTAGCGGGAGGGCCGTGACCTACGAGCAGTACTTC. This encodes CASSRSGRAVTYEQYF.

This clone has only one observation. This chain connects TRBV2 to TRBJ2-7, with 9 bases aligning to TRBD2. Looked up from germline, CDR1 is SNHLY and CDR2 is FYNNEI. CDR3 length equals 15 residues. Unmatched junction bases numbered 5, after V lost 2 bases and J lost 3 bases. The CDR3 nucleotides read TGTGCCAGCAGTGAAAGGCTAGCGGGAAGCTACGAGCAGTACTTC. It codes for CASSERLAGSYEQYF.

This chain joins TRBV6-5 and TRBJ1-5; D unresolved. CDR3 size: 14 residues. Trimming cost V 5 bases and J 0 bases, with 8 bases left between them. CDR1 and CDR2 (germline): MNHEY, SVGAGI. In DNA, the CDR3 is TGTGCCAGCAGTACCCAATATAGCAATCAGCCCCAGCATTTT. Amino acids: CASSTQYSNQPQHF.

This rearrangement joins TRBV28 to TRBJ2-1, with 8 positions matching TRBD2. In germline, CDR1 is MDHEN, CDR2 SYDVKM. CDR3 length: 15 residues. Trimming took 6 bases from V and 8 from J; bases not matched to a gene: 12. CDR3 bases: TGTGCCAGCAGGGCTCTCGGGAGGGCCGGGGATGAGCAGTTCTTC. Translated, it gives CASRALGRAGDEQFF.